Listed here are 9 T cell receptor beta chains from one sample, sequenced in a study of T cells after yellow fever vaccination. A single record per CDR3 protein comes from TCRdb applying MiXCR to the 5' RACE reads. The table includes 400,000 or so distinct CDR3 sequences, roughly 12% detected once. The source material was PBMCs, sampled on the day of the first yellow fever vaccination. The receptor source for this set is a man aged 18 to 30 who received the YFV17D yellow fever vaccine.

The sample holds many counts of this clonotype. The chain has TRBV29-1 and TRBJ2-7; 11 bases map to TRBD1. V lost 7 bases, J lost 5 bases, and 7 bases stayed unmatched. Germline V gives CDR1 SQVTM, CDR2 ANQGSEA. The CDR3 covers 13 residues. This CDR3 reads CSAWGGQGDEQYF. The CDR3 nucleotides are TGCAGCGCCTGGGGGGGACAGGGGGACGAGCAGTACTTC.

This clonotype was seen more than once but under ten times. The V call is TRBV12-3 or TRBV12-4, the J call TRBJ1-2; TRBD1 matches at 9 bases. The CDR3 totals 15 residues. Trimming took 3 bases from V and 8 from J; bases not matched to a gene: 10. The CDR3: CASSLKVTGGGGYTF. CDR3 coding DNA: TGTGCCAGCAGTTTGAAAGTTACAGGGGGCGGGGGCTACACCTTC.

The chain combines TRBV24-1 with TRBJ1-1; D is uncertain. This CDR3 is built from 12 residues. Trimming cost V 4 bases and J 8 bases, with 10 bases left between them. The V gene's germline CDR1 is KGHDR and CDR2 SFDVKD. CDR3 region: CATSEVHDEAFF. The CDR3 DNA reads as TGTGCCACCAGTGAGGTTCACGACGAAGCTTTCTTT.

This clonotype was counted only a few times. This chain joins TRBV4-3 and TRBJ2-7; 7 positions match TRBD2. V dropped 1 base and J dropped 7; count of bases not matched to a gene: 7. The germline V gene encodes CDR1 LGHNA and CDR2 YSLEER. The CDR3 sequence is 14 residues long. The CDR3 DNA sequence: TGCGCCAGCAGCCAAGTGACGGGGGAGGGAGAGCAGTACTTC. As protein: CASSQVTGEGEQYF.

Only a few counts were recorded for this clonotype. J is TRBJ2-2 and V is TRBV5-6; TRBD2 aligns across 7 bases. The junction had 5 bases not matched to a gene; V was cut back by 0 bases and J by 6 bases. The CDR3 is made up of 15 amino acids. Germline V CDR1 and CDR2: SGHDT, YYEEEE. The CDR3 sequence is CASSLGVRGSGELFF. In nucleotides, the CDR3 is TGTGCCAGCAGCTTGGGGGTGCGGGGGTCCGGGGAGCTGTTTTTT.

The V gene is TRBV9, the J gene TRBJ2-2; 11 bases align to TRBD2. CDR1 and CDR2 from the germline V gene are SGDLS and YYNGEE. V was pared by 4 bases and J by 6 bases, with 5 bases of the junction left unmatched. The CDR3 spans 15 residues. CDR3 bases: TGTGCCAGCAGCATTAGCGGGGGGGCATCCGGGGAGCTGTTTTTT. Translation gives CASSISGGASGELFF.

This clonotype occurred many times. One end of the junction is discordant with germline, which a read error may explain. The chain combines TRBV20-1 with TRBJ2-2, with TRBD1 matching over 8 bases. Germline V gene sequence: CDR1 DFQATT, CDR2 SNEGSKA (reference sequence). The CDR3 sequence is 15 residues long. Written as DNA, the CDR3 is TGCAGTGCTGGAGACCCCGGGACAGGCCGGATAGGGCTGTTTTTT. Residues: CSAGDPGTGRIGLFF.

In this sample, this clonotype turned up many times. The V gene is TRBV9, the J gene TRBJ1-6; TRBD1 matches 7 bases. Germline CDR1 SGDLS, CDR2 YYNGEE. V trimming: 4 bases; J trimming: 4 bases; junction bases outside the gene matches: 5. The CDR3 extends over 15 amino acids. The CDR3 sequence: CASSPRQGYNSPLHF. In DNA, the CDR3 is TGTGCCAGCAGCCCCCGACAGGGATATAATTCACCCCTCCACTTT.

V and J are TRBV6-5 and TRBJ1-1; weak D call: TRBD1 (6 bases). The CDR3 is made up of 15 amino acids. Per germline, CDR1 MNHEY and CDR2 SVGAGI. Trimming cost V 2 bases and J 2 bases, with 12 bases left between them. CDR3: CASSYSDRPNTEAFF. The CDR3 nucleotides read TGTGCCAGCAGTTACAGCGACAGGCCCAACACTGAAGCTTTCTTT.